Below are 7 T cell receptor beta chains sequenced from a single sample in a study of immune evolution from preneoplasia to lung adenocarcinoma. Profiled with immunoSEQ multiplex PCR; TCRdb holds only in-frame clones, not every one. This table has 4,000 to 5,000 clones, under 80% appearing once. Sequenced material: FFPE minimally invasive lung adenocarcinoma tissue. The receptors stem from a person in their 70s with lung adenocarcinoma.

The chain joins TRBV5-8 to TRBJ2-7, with D tentatively TRBD1 (5 bases). The CDR3 is made up of 17 amino acids. Trimming took 4 bases from V and 5 from J, leaving 25 bases between them. Germline loops: CDR1 SGHTS, CDR2 YDEGEE. CDR3 sequence reads: CASSRPSPGAPSDEQYF. CDR3 bases: TGTGCCAGCAGCCGACCCTCTCCTGGGGCACCCTCTGACGAGCAGTACTTC.

In this sample, this clone turned up a few times. The chain is built from TRBV11-3 and TRBJ1-2; D might be TRBD1 (6 bases). V lost 6 bases and J 3 bases, leaving 11 bases between the germline ends. CDR1 is SGHNT, CDR2 YENEEA, per germline. The CDR3 is 13 amino acids. The CDR3 DNA follows: TGTGCCAGCAGACAGACAGGCGACTATGGCTACACCTTC. This gives the protein CASRQTGDYGYTF.

This rearrangement joins TRBV29-1 to TRBJ2-7; 13 bases agree with TRBD2. The CDR3 loop spans 16 amino acids. Germline V lookup: CDR1 SQVTM, CDR2 ANQGSEA. After removal of 4 bases from V and 0 bases from J, the junction contained 6 bases not matched to a gene. For the CDR3, the DNA is TGCAGCGTTGGTGGGACTAGCGGGATCTTCTCCTACGAGCAGTACTTC. This encodes CSVGGTSGIFSYEQYF.

The chain employs TRBV13 and TRBJ2-7; D is possibly TRBD1 (6 bases). The CDR3 spans 14 residues. The V gene lost 1 base and the J gene lost 6 bases, with 13 bases spanning the gap. In germline, CDR1 is PRHDT, CDR2 FYEKMQ (reference sequence). The CDR3 sequence is CASSLAGQPSEQYF. CDR3 bases: TGTGCCAGCAGCTTAGCTGGACAGCCGTCCGAGCAGTACTTC.

V is TRBV20-1 and J is TRBJ2-1; no firm D call. Germline lookup yields CDR1 DFQATT and CDR2 SNEGSKA (reference sequence). Between the trimmed V and J ends, which lost 8 bases and 8 bases, there was a span of 10 bases. The CDR3 spans 10 residues. The CDR3 nucleotides are TGCAGTACGGTCGCCCATGAGCAGTTCTTC. Translated: CSTVAHEQFF.

This clone was counted between two and nine times. The chain joins TRBV29-1 to TRBJ1-3; no reliable D call. The V end was cut by 7 bases, the J end by 0 bases, with 10 bases between. CDR3 length: 13 residues. The germline gives CDR1 SQVTM, CDR2 ANQGSEA. CDR3 sequence reads: CSATTDSGNTIYF. CDR3 bases: TGCAGCGCAACCACGGACTCTGGAAACACCATATATTTT.

The chain uses TRBV6-5 and TRBJ1-1; possible D gene TRBD1, 6 bases. The CDR3 covers 15 residues. Trimming cost V 2 bases and J 6 bases, with 16 bases left between them. Germline CDR1 MNHEY, CDR2 SVGAGI. The CDR3 spells CASSYRGGIYAEAFF. CDR3 nucleotide sequence: TGTGCCAGCAGTTACAGGGGGGGTATTTATGCTGAAGCTTTCTTT.